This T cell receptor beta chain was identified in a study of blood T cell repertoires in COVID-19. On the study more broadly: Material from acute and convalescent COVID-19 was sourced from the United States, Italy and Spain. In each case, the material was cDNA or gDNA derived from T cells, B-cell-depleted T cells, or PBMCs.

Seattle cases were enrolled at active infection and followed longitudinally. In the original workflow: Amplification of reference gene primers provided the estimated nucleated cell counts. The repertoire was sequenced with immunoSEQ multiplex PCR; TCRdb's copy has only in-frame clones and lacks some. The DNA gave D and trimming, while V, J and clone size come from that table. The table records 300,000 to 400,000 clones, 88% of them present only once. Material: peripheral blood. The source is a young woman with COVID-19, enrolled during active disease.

The DNA of the CDR3 is TGTGCCAGCAAGACAGGGGTTCAGCCCCAGCATTTT. This translates into CASKTGVQPQHF. The chain is built from TRBV28 and TRBJ1-5; 8 nucleotides align to TRBD1. This CDR3 spans 12 amino acids. CDR1 is MDHEN, CDR2 SYDVKM, per germline. With V trimmed by 7 bases and J by 6 bases, 2 bases remained unmatched. The whole variable domain, remainder taken from reference TRBV28 and TRBJ1-5, is DVKVTQSSRYLVKRTGEKVFLECVQDMDHENMFWYRQDPGLGLRLIYFSYDVKMKEKGDIPEGYSVSREKKERFSLILESASTNQTSMYLCASKTGVQPQHFGDGTRLSIL.